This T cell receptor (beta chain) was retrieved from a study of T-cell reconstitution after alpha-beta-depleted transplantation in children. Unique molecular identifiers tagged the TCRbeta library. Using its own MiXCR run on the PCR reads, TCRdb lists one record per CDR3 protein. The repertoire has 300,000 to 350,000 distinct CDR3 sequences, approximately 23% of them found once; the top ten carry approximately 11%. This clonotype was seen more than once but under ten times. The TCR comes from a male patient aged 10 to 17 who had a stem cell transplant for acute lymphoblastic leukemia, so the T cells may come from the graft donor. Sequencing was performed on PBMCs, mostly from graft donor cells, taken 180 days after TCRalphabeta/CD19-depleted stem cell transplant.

DNA for the CDR3: TGTGCCAGCAGCTTAGCCTCGGGACTAGCGGGACACGAGACCCAGTACTTC. This encodes CASSLASGLAGHETQYF. The chain carries TRBV5-6 and TRBJ2-5; 13 positions agree with TRBD2. The germline CDR1 and CDR2 sequences are SGHDT and YYEEEE. The CDR3 runs to 17 residues. V lost 2 bases, J lost 5 bases, and 9 bases stayed unmatched.